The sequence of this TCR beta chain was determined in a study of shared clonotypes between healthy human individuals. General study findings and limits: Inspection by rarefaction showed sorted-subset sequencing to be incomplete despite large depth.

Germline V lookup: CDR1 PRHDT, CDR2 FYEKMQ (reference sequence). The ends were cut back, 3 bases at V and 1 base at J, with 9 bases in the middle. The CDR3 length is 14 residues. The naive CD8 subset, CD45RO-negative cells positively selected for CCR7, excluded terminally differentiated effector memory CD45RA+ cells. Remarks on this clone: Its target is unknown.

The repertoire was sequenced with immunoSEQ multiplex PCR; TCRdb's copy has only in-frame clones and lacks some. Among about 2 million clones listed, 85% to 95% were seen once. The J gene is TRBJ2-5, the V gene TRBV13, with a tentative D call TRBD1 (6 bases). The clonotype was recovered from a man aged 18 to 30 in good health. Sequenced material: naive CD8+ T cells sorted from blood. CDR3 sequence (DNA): TGTGCCAGCAGCTTTCACAGGGCCCAAGAGACCCAGTACTTC. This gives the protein CASSFHRAQETQYF.